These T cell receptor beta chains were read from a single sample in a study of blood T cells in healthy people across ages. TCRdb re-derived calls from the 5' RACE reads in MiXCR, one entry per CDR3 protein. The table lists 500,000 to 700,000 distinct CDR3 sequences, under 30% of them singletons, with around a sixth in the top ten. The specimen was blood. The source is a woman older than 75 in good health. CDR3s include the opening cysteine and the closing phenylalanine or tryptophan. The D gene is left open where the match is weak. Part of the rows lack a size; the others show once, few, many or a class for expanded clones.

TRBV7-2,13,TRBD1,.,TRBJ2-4,TGTGCCAGCAGCCCCGGGACAGGGCAAACCCAGTACTTC,CASSPGTGQTQYF
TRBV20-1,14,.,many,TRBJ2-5,TGCAGTGCTAGAGTGGGGGGCGGGCAAGAGACCCAGTACTTC,CSARVGGGQETQYF
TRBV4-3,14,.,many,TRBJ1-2,TGCGCCAGCAGCCAATCAGGTACTAACTATGGCTACACCTTC,CASSQSGTNYGYTF
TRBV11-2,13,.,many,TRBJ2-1,TGTGCCAGCAGCCCCGGGTGGCGGAGTGAGCAGTTCTTC,CASSPGWRSEQFF
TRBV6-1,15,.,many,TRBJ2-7,TGTGCCAGCAGTCCGATCCCGAGAACAGCCTCTGAGCAGTACTTC,CASSPIPRTASEQYF
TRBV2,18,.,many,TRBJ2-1,TGTGCCAGCAGTGGGGGACCCACTAGCCCCAGCTCCTACAATGAGCAGTTCTTC,CASSGGPTSPSSYNEQFF
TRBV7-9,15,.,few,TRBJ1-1,TGTGCCAGCGGACAAAGGGTCGGCGAGAACACTGAAGCTTTCTTT,CASGQRVGENTEAFF
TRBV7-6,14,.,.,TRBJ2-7,TGTGCCAGCACCATAGACACCTATTCACACGAGCAGTACTTC,CASTIDTYSHEQYF
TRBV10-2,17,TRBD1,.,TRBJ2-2,TGCGCCAGCAGACCCGGACAGGGATATGCGCACACCGGGGAGCTGTTTTTT,CASRPGQGYAHTGELFF
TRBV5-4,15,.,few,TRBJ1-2,TGTGCCAGCACTAAGCCCGGACAGATGAACTATGGCTACACCTTC,CASTKPGQMNYGYTF
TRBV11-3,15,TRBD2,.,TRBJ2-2,TGTGCCAGCAAGGCGGGGGGGCTGTCCACCGGGGAGCTGTTTTTT,CASKAGGLSTGELFF